This entry lists 10 T cell receptor beta chains sequenced from one sample in a study of cytomegalovirus exposure and HLA in healthy donors. The protocol was immunoSEQ multiplex PCR, while the TCRdb copy is restricted to in-frame clones and leaves out a portion. The data hold fewer than 120,000 clones, with 88% observed a single time. Sequencing was performed on PBMCs. These receptors were collected from a woman younger than 45 in good health and CMV-seropositive.

CDR3 bases: TGCGCCAGCAGCTTGGCCGGTGTCGGGGGTGAGCAGTACTTC. It codes for CASSLAGVGGEQYF. V and J are TRBV5-1 and TRBJ2-7, with D perhaps matching TRBD2 (6 bases). This CDR3 has 14 residues. Germline values: CDR1 SGHRS, CDR2 YFSETQ. V was trimmed by 0 bases and J by 7 bases, leaving 14 bases between them.

The CDR3 coding sequence is TGTGCCAGCAGTCTGGAACAGGGTTTGGGCAATCAGCCCCAGCATTTT. Amino acid sequence: CASSLEQGLGNQPQHF. This sequence joins TRBV28 and TRBJ1-5; D may be TRBD1 (6 bases). CDR3 size: 16 residues. Germline V gives CDR1 MDHEN, CDR2 SYDVKM. Trimming shortened V by 5 bases and J by 2 bases, and 16 bases separated the two germline ends.

This clone was seen a handful of times. The chain couples TRBV7-9 to TRBJ2-6, with a weak D call TRBD1 (5 bases). Germline V lookup: CDR1 SEHNR, CDR2 FQNEAQ (reference sequence). This CDR3 is built from 15 residues. V was shortened by 4 bases and J by 0 bases, with 7 bases between the two germline ends. The CDR3 DNA is TGTGCCAGCAGCTCAGGGCGCTCTGGGGCCAACGTCCTGACTTTC. Amino acid sequence: CASSSGRSGANVLTF.

The chain couples TRBV10-3 to TRBJ2-5; 7 bases are shared with TRBD2. CDR1 ENHRY and CDR2 SYGVKD come from the germline V gene. The V and J ends lost 6 bases and 13 bases, in that order; junction bases with no gene match: 17. This CDR3 contains 14 residues. The CDR3 spells CAIRGGDGPIDWYF. CDR3 coding DNA: TGTGCCATCAGGGGGGGGGATGGCCCCATTGACTGGTACTTC.

This clone was picked up one time. The genes are TRBV4-3 and TRBJ1-2; D gene ambiguous. The CDR3 contains 18 residues. CDR1 and CDR2 from the germline V gene are LGHNA and YSLEER. The ends were cut back, 1 base at V and 5 bases at J, with 23 bases in the middle. The CDR3 region is CASSQGALFTPVPYGYTF. CDR3 nucleotide sequence: TGCGCCAGCAGCCAAGGGGCTCTCTTCACCCCAGTTCCTTATGGCTACACCTTC.

The chain carries TRBV18 and TRBJ2-7, with 11 bases matching TRBD2. Unmatched junction bases numbered 7, after V lost 6 bases and J lost 3 bases. This CDR3 is 15 amino acids long. Germline CDR1 KGHSH, CDR2 LQKENI. The CDR3 region is CASSHTSGGNYEQYF. As DNA, the CDR3 is TGTGCCAGCTCGCATACTAGCGGGGGTAACTACGAGCAGTACTTC.

The chain joins TRBV7-2 to TRBJ2-3; 9 bases map to TRBD2. With 3 bases clipped from V and 3 bases from J, the junction kept 7 bases outside the gene matches. The CDR3 consists of 16 residues. CDR1 and CDR2 (germline): SGHTA, FQGNSA. The CDR3 spells CASSFQRGVGTDTQYF. The CDR3 DNA reads TGTGCCAGCAGCTTTCAGCGGGGGGTTGGTACAGATACGCAGTATTTT.

The V call is TRBV7-2, the J call TRBJ2-7; 8 positions match TRBD2. This CDR3 comprises 15 residues. Germline-derived CDR1 and CDR2 are SGHTA and FQGNSA. Trimming took 5 bases from V and 1 from J; bases not matched to a gene: 7. The DNA for the CDR3 is TGTGCCAGCAGCGATCTAGCGGGCCTTTCCTACGAGCAGTACTTC. Residues: CASSDLAGLSYEQYF.

This clone came up a few times. The chain employs TRBV27 and TRBJ1-2; TRBD1 aligns across 8 bases. The CDR3 extends over 13 amino acids. Trimming took 6 bases from V and 8 from J; bases not matched to a gene: 8. Germline-derived CDR1 and CDR2 are MNHEY and SMNVEV (reference sequence). This chain's CDR3 is CASRPTGEGGYTF. In DNA, the CDR3 is TGTGCCAGCAGACCGACAGGGGAAGGAGGCTACACCTTC.

The chain joins TRBV6-5 to TRBJ2-7; the D gene is possibly TRBD1 (6 bases). The CDR3 spans 12 residues. Trimming shortened V by 6 bases and J by 4 bases, and 10 bases separated the two germline ends. Per germline, CDR1 MNHEY and CDR2 SVGAGI. Written as DNA, the CDR3 is TGTGCCAGCAGCCGCACAGGGTACGAGCAGTACTTC. Residues: CASSRTGYEQYF.